This T cell receptor beta chain is from a study of early T cells in non-severe SARS-CoV-2 infection. TCRdb analysed the 5' RACE reads with MiXCR anew, one entry per CDR3 protein. The table has some 64,000 distinct CDR3 sequences, 10% to 14% seen once. Per germline, CDR1 SQVTM and CDR2 ANQGSEA. Trimming shortened V by 4 bases and J by 5 bases, and 7 bases separated the two germline ends. The length of the CDR3 is 11 residues. This clonotype was recorded many times. This TCR was sampled from an adult who was a healthcare worker with PCR-confirmed SARS-CoV-2 infection or an uninfected control (not recorded which). The sequenced sample consisted of whole blood. This chain links TRBV29-1 with TRBJ2-3, with D possibly being TRBD2 (5 bases). In DNA form, the CDR3 reads TGCAGCGTTGCCCGGGGAGATACGCAGTATTTT. It is translated as CSVARGDTQYF.